The entry below describes one TCR beta chain. Its antigen remains unidentified. One base away there is no much larger clone; base qualities are not given. V lost 4 bases and J lost 4 bases; the stretch between them is 21 bases long. Including the terminal cysteine and phenylalanine, the CDR3 comprises 17 residues. Left in the record is the CDR3 DNA by itself, 51 bases read in frame from the first base. The germline V gene (reference sequence) provides CDR1 SGHKS and CDR2 YYEKEE. The sample comes from a study of cutaneous CD30+ T cell lymphoproliferative disorder and hepatitis E (dated by TCRdb to the late 2010s). Library creation used the immunoSEQ multiplex PCR assay. TCRdb stores this immuneACCESS table with in-frame sequences only. Part of the clones is absent; in the studies checked, under half of the shortfall reflects unresolved V genes, and no reason is known for the rest. The sample table holds 7,000 to 9,500 clones, of which about 76% were seen once. The top ten clones comprise roughly 1% of the sample.

Sequenced sample: blood. The sequence joins TRBV5-5 to TRBJ1-5; the D gene lacks a confident call. The sequence was obtained from a human donor with a cutaneous T cell lymphoproliferative disorder associated with hepatitis E virus. The DNA sequence reads TGTGCCAGCAGCCCACGGGTTGGCAGCCTCGTTAATCAGCCCCAGCATTTT. It specifies CASSPRVGSLVNQPQHF.